The next 10 T cell receptor beta chains were all read from a single sample in a study of T cell responses to AZD1222 COVID-19 vaccine. Method: immunoSEQ multiplex PCR; TCRdb's copy keeps in-frame clones and lacks some. Of under 140,000 clones in the sample, around 90% were seen once. Sequencing used peripheral blood, obtained 28 days after the second AZD1222 dose. These receptors all stem from an adult who received the AZD1222 COVID-19 vaccine.

The chain combines TRBV30 with TRBJ1-1; D ambiguous. Germline CDR1 is GTSNPN and CDR2 is SVGIG (reference sequence). The V end was cut by 3 bases, the J end by 0 bases, with 8 bases between. The CDR3 length is 13 residues. Written as DNA, the CDR3 is TGTGCCTGGAGCGCCGGGCTGAACACTGAAGCTTTCTTT. Protein product: CAWSAGLNTEAFF.

V is TRBV9 and J is TRBJ1-3, with a possible D match to TRBD1 (6 bases). The CDR3 extends over 15 amino acids. V lost 4 bases, J lost 4 bases, and 15 bases lay in between. Germline V gene data show CDR1 as SGDLS and CDR2 as YYNGEE. The CDR3 sequence: CASSPRWGAGNTIYF. Written as DNA, the CDR3 is TGTGCCAGCAGCCCGCGGTGGGGGGCAGGAAACACCATATATTTT.

The chain has TRBV18 and TRBJ1-2, with 9 positions matching TRBD1. The length of the CDR3 is 15 residues. The J segment lost 7 bases and the V segment lost 2 bases, leaving 8 bases of the junction unmatched. The germline V gene encodes CDR1 KGHSH and CDR2 LQKENI. The CDR3 bases are TGTGCCAGCTCACCATATGGGGACAGGGCGAGTGGCTACACCTTC. Translating gives CASSPYGDRASGYTF. The variable domain in full, completed from reference TRBV18 and TRBJ1-2, reads NAGVMQNPRHLVRRRGQEARLRCSPMKGHSHVYWYRQLPEEGLKFMVYLQKENIIDESGMPKERFSAEFPKEGPSILRIQQVVRGDSAAYFCASSPYGDRASGYTFGSGTRLTVV.

The chain is built from TRBV5-6 and TRBJ2-5, with D perhaps TRBD1 (5 bases). V gave up 3 bases and J gave up 3 bases, with 12 bases separating them. Germline V CDR1 and CDR2: SGHDT, YYEEEE. The CDR3 runs to 14 residues. In DNA form, the CDR3 reads TGTGCCAGCAGCTCAAGGGGCAGGGAAGAGACCCAGTACTTC. Its translation: CASSSRGREETQYF.

This rearrangement joins TRBV3-1 (or the pseudogene TRBV3-2) to TRBJ1-1; 7 bases are shared with TRBD1. This CDR3 region has 13 residues. The junction had 6 bases not matched to a gene; V was cut back by 6 bases and J by 5 bases. Germline CDR1 and CDR2: LGHDT and YNNKEL (reference sequence). CDR3 sequence: CASRLGGRTEAFF. CDR3 DNA: TGTGCCAGCAGACTAGGGGGCAGGACTGAAGCTTTCTTT.

The rearrangement joins TRBV7-2 to TRBJ1-6, with unresolved D. V was pared by 5 bases and J by 8 bases, with 7 bases between. The germline V gene has CDR1 SGHTA and CDR2 FQGNSA. This CDR3 is built from 12 residues. CDR3 in amino acids: CASSLHDSPLHF. CDR3 nucleotides: TGTGCCAGCAGCCTCCACGATTCACCCCTCCACTTT. The complete variable domain, with remaining parts taken from reference TRBV7-2 and TRBJ1-6, reads GAGVSQSPSNKVTEKGKDVELRCDPISGHTALYWYRQSLGQGLEFLIYFQGNSAPDKSGLPSDRFSAERTGGSVSTLTIQRTQQEDSAVYLCASSLHDSPLHFGNGTRLTVT.

The CDR3: CASSEPYEGRETETQYF. The CDR3 DNA is TGCGCCAGCAGTGAGCCGTACGAAGGACGGGAGACAGAGACCCAGTACTTC. This sequence joins TRBV10-2 and TRBJ2-5; D possibly corresponds to TRBD2 (6 bases). Germline V lookup: CDR1 WSHSY, CDR2 SAAADI. CDR3 length: 17 amino acids. V shed 2 bases and J shed 4 bases, with 20 bases lying between them.

The rearrangement links TRBV28 to TRBJ1-1; D unclear. Germline CDR1 and CDR2: MDHEN and SYDVKM. The CDR3 sequence is 14 residues long. The V end was cut by 0 bases, the J end by 7 bases, with 12 bases between. CDR3 amino acids: CASSLWEGDGEAFF. The CDR3, as DNA: TGTGCCAGCAGTTTATGGGAGGGCGATGGTGAAGCTTTCTTT. The variable domain in full, with the rest retrieved from reference TRBV28 and TRBJ1-1, is DVKVTQSSRYLVKRTGEKVFLECVQDMDHENMFWYRQDPGLGLRLIYFSYDVKMKEKGDIPEGYSVSREKKERFSLILESASTNQTSMYLCASSLWEGDGEAFFGQGTRLTVV.

On this clone: Relative to the germline gene, one junction end is altered; a read error may explain this. The chain recombines TRBV7-7 with TRBJ2-7; tentatively, D is TRBD1 (6 bases). Germline V gives CDR1 SSHAT, CDR2 FNYEAQ (reference sequence). This CDR3 has 15 residues. CDR3 bases: TGTGCTAGCAGCCGAGCTCCGGGACAATCCTACGAGCAGTACTTC. Translated: CASSRAPGQSYEQYF.

The chain recombines TRBV5-1 with TRBJ2-2, with 9 positions matching TRBD1. Germline V gene lookup returns CDR1 SGHRS and CDR2 YFSETQ. The V gene end was trimmed by 0 bases and the J gene end by 0 bases; junction bases not matched to a gene: 6. The CDR3 is 18 amino acids. CDR3 bases: TGCGCCAGCAGCTTGGCCCCACAGGGGGCGGCGAACACCGGGGAGCTGTTTTTT. As protein: CASSLAPQGAANTGELFF.